Each of the 27 T cell receptor beta chains below was sequenced from the same sample in a study of blood T cells in healthy people across ages. Through a sample-barcoded 5' primer and a J-beta primer mix, a second PCR was run for roughly 6 to 12 cycles. TCRdb re-derived calls from the 5' RACE reads in MiXCR, one entry per CDR3 protein. The sample holds about 1.4 million distinct CDR3 sequences; approximately 59% are singletons and the top ten take 6.7%. Sequenced: blood. These receptors came from a man younger than 35 in good health.

The chain recombines TRBV12-3 or TRBV12-4 with TRBJ2-3; 7 bases agree with TRBD1. V shed 5 bases and J 6 bases; nucleotides not matched to a gene: 8. The CDR3 covers 14 residues. The CDR3 nucleotides read TGTGCCAGCAGTCCCCGACAGGGCCCGGATACGCAGTATTTT. This gives the protein CASSPRQGPDTQYF.

The chain carries TRBV10-3 and TRBJ2-1; 13 nucleotides agree with TRBD2. Trimming removed 8 bases from V and 4 bases from J; junction bases left unmatched: 11. Germline V gene sequence: CDR1 ENHRY, CDR2 SYGVKD. This CDR3 is built from 17 residues. The CDR3 loop is CAIRSRTSGGPYNEQFF. The CDR3 DNA reads as TGTGCCATCCGTTCTAGGACTAGCGGGGGCCCGTACAATGAGCAGTTCTTC.

This clonotype was seen a handful of times. V and J are TRBV6-2 or TRBV6-3 and TRBJ2-7; D not resolved. Germline V gives CDR1 MNHEY, CDR2 SVGEGT. The CDR3 sequence is 12 residues long. Trimming pared 5 bases from V and 2 bases from J, leaving 7 bases between. CDR3 loop: CASSHQTYEQYF. CDR3 coding DNA: TGTGCCAGCAGTCACCAGACCTACGAGCAGTACTTC.

The gene calls are TRBV2 and TRBJ1-5; possibly TRBD1 for D (6 bases). Germline V gene sequence: CDR1 SNHLY, CDR2 FYNNEI. This CDR3 is 14 amino acids long. V lost 5 bases, J lost 3 bases, and 11 bases lay in between. DNA for the CDR3: TGTGCCAGCAGTTACAGGGTTGACAATCAGCCCCAGCATTTT. Protein product: CASSYRVDNQPQHF. The whole variable domain, filled in from reference TRBV2 and TRBJ1-5, reads EPEVTQTPSHQVTQMGQEVILRCVPISNHLYFYWYRQILGQKVEFLVSFYNNEISEKSEIFDDQFSVERPDGSNFTLKIRSTKLEDSAMYFCASSYRVDNQPQHFGDGTRLSIL.

The V call is TRBV5-5, the J call TRBJ2-4; unclear D gene. CDR1 is SGHKS, CDR2 YYEKEE, per germline (reference sequence). Trimming left V 0 bases short and J 9 bases short, with 10 bases between. CDR3 length: 13 amino acids. The CDR3 DNA reads TGTGCCAGCAGCTTGGGTTTGGAAGCCATTCAGTACTTC. It yields the protein CASSLGLEAIQYF.

The CDR3 bases are TGTGCCAGCACTGATCACCTGGGGAATGAAAAACTGTTTTTT. This encodes CASTDHLGNEKLFF. The chain uses TRBV25-1 and TRBJ1-4, with D unresolved. The germline V gene encodes CDR1 MGHDK and CDR2 SYGVNS. There are 14 residues in the CDR3. Trimming stripped 7 bases from V and 5 bases from J, with 14 bases between.

This clonotype was observed a handful of times. The V gene is TRBV25-1, the J gene TRBJ1-2; 8 bases are shared with TRBD1. The CDR3 is 17 residues long. The J segment lost 0 bases and the V segment lost 3 bases, leaving 9 bases of the junction unmatched. From germline, CDR1 is MGHDK and CDR2 SYGVNS. CDR3 in DNA: TGTGCCAGCAGTGATGATACAGGGGGACAGGCTAACTATGGCTACACCTTC. Its translation is CASSDDTGGQANYGYTF.

The rearrangement joins TRBV29-1 to TRBJ2-5; D not resolved. This CDR3 has 12 residues. The V end was cut by 5 bases, the J end by 0 bases, with 7 bases between. Germline-derived CDR1 and CDR2 are SQVTM and ANQGSEA. The CDR3, as DNA: TGCAGCGTTTCAATGTACCAAGAGACCCAGTACTTC. It is translated as CSVSMYQETQYF.

This clonotype was detected a few times. V is TRBV29-1 and J is TRBJ2-1; the D gene is possibly TRBD1 (6 bases). The germline CDR1 and CDR2 sequences are SQVTM and ANQGSEA. The CDR3 is made up of 16 amino acids. The ends were cut back, 4 bases at V and 8 bases at J, with 24 bases in the middle. The CDR3 sequence: CSVGGEDAGVGDEQFF. CDR3 DNA sequence: TGCAGCGTTGGGGGTGAAGACGCAGGGGTCGGCGATGAGCAGTTCTTC.

This rearrangement joins TRBV7-2 to TRBJ1-2; no clear D. The V gene's germline CDR1 is SGHTA and CDR2 FQGNSA. V was cut by 5 bases and J by 5 bases, with 15 bases left in between. The CDR3 is made up of 14 amino acids. The CDR3 nucleotides are TGTGCCAGCAGCCACTCACCCGGGAGTTATGGCTACACCTTC. Translation gives CASSHSPGSYGYTF.

The gene calls are TRBV28 and TRBJ1-5; tentative D call: TRBD1 (6 bases). CDR1 and CDR2 (germline): MDHEN, SYDVKM. Trimming shortened V by 6 bases and J by 4 bases, and 16 bases separated the two germline ends. This CDR3 region has 15 residues. CDR3: CASSHRTVANQPQHF. CDR3 nucleotides: TGTGCCAGCAGCCACAGGACAGTTGCGAATCAGCCCCAGCATTTT.

This rearrangement joins TRBV16 to TRBJ2-5, with a weak D call TRBD1 (6 bases). CDR3 length: 12 residues. The V end lost 4 bases, the J end lost 11 bases, and 14 bases lay between the germline ends. Per the germline V gene, CDR1 is KGHSY and CDR2 is FQNENV. CDR3 coding DNA: TGTGCCAGCAGCCCTTTCGACAGGACGCAGTACTTC. This gives the protein CASSPFDRTQYF.

This chain connects TRBV11-2 to TRBJ1-1, with D uncertain. The germline CDR1 and CDR2 sequences are SGHAT and FQNNGV. Trimming pared 1 base from V and 9 bases from J, leaving 9 bases between. This CDR3 region has 12 residues. CDR3 sequence: CASSLGAEKAFF. CDR3 nucleotides: TGTGCCAGCAGCTTAGGGGCAGAGAAAGCTTTCTTT.

The rearrangement joins TRBV30 to TRBJ2-1; 8 bases fit TRBD2. CDR1 GTSNPN and CDR2 SVGIG come from the germline V gene (reference sequence). This CDR3 comprises 14 residues. J lost 8 bases, V lost 3 bases, and 9 bases had no gene match. This chain's CDR3 is CAWRELADLDEQFF. Written as DNA, the CDR3 is TGTGCCTGGAGGGAACTAGCGGACTTGGATGAGCAGTTCTTC.

As concerns this clonotype: Being one base from a much bigger clone, this may be a read error. The rearrangement links TRBV25-1 to TRBJ2-7; tentatively, D is TRBD1 (6 bases). There are 13 residues in the CDR3. Germline-derived CDR1 and CDR2 are MGHDK and SYGVNS. CDR3 sequence reads: CTSSRDTSYEQYF. The CDR3 nucleotides are TGTACCAGCAGTCGGGACACCTCCTACGAGCAGTACTTC.

This clonotype was seen a handful of times. The chain links TRBV6-2 or TRBV6-3 to TRBJ2-3; D perhaps matches TRBD2 (5 bases). V lost 6 bases to trimming and J lost 8 bases, with 18 bases between them. From germline, CDR1 is MNHEY and CDR2 SVGEGT. The CDR3 is made up of 14 amino acids. The CDR3 protein is CASRPGIRWGTQYF. DNA for the CDR3: TGTGCCAGCAGACCGGGAATCAGATGGGGTACGCAGTATTTT.

The V call is TRBV29-1, the J call TRBJ2-5; D remains ambiguous. This CDR3 spans 17 amino acids. Deletions cut 5 bases from V and 0 bases from J, with 22 bases between. Germline V gene data show CDR1 as SQVTM and CDR2 as ANQGSEA. The CDR3 spells CSVSNHRHFPYQETQYF. CDR3 nucleotides: TGCAGCGTTTCAAACCATAGACACTTCCCGTACCAAGAGACCCAGTACTTC.

The rearrangement joins TRBV5-1 to TRBJ2-5, with 8 bases fitting TRBD1. Germline V gene sequence: CDR1 SGHRS, CDR2 YFSETQ. The trim removed 2 bases at V and 4 bases at J, leaving 7 bases unmatched. The CDR3 consists of 15 residues. The CDR3 DNA reads as TGCGCCAGCAGCTTCGACCAGGGGGCAAGAGAGACCCAGTACTTC. Translating gives CASSFDQGARETQYF.

This clonotype turned up a few times. The chain recombines TRBV29-1 with TRBJ2-4, with D tentatively TRBD2 (6 bases). The end of the DNA is better explained by TRBJ2-7, so the J call may be wrong. The CDR3 contains 14 residues. CDR1 SQVTM and CDR2 ANQGSEA come from the germline V gene. The CDR3, as DNA: TGCAGCGTCCGCGGGGCAGCGGTGTACGCCGAGCAGTACTTC. Translating gives CSVRGAAVYAEQYF.

This clonotype was recorded a few times. The chain has TRBV3-1 and TRBJ2-2; D uncertain. Germline lookup yields CDR1 LGHDT and CDR2 YNNKEL (reference sequence). Trimming cost V 1 base and J 4 bases, with 10 bases left between them. The CDR3 consists of 15 residues. The CDR3 reads CASSQARGRTGELFF. The CDR3 DNA reads as TGTGCCAGCAGCCAAGCTCGTGGGCGCACCGGGGAGCTGTTTTTT. Drawing the rest from reference TRBV3-1 and TRBJ2-2, the complete variable domain is DTAVSQTPKYLVTQMGNDKSIKCEQNLGHDTMYWYKQDSKKFLKIMFSYNNKELIINETVPNRFSPKSPDKAHLNLHINSLELGDSAVYFCASSQARGRTGELFFGEGSRLTVL.

The rearrangement joins TRBV27 to TRBJ2-4; TRBD2 is a possible D gene (7 bases). Trimming took off 2 bases at V and 0 bases at J, with 14 bases between the two ends. Germline CDR1 reads MNHEY; CDR2 reads SMNVEV (reference sequence). This CDR3 contains 17 residues. CDR3 sequence: CASSLRGGSGAKNIQYF. The CDR3 DNA reads as TGTGCCAGCAGTTTAAGGGGGGGAAGCGGAGCCAAAAACATTCAGTACTTC.

The chain has TRBV9 and TRBJ2-1; D may correspond to TRBD1 or TRBD2 (6 bases each). The CDR3 sequence is 16 residues long. The V end lost 2 bases, the J end lost 4 bases, and 16 bases lay between the germline ends. Germline values: CDR1 SGDLS, CDR2 YYNGEE. CDR3 in DNA: TGTGCCAGCAGCGTTGAAGCCGGGGGCCCTTACAATGAGCAGTTCTTC. Translating gives CASSVEAGGPYNEQFF.

V is TRBV20-1 and J is TRBJ2-7; no clear D gene. V dropped 6 bases and J dropped 7 bases, with 13 bases sitting between them. The germline CDR1 and CDR2 sequences are DFQATT and SNEGSKA (reference sequence). The CDR3 runs to 11 residues. CDR3: CSAPDGTEQYF. The CDR3, as DNA: TGCAGTGCCCCTGATGGTACAGAGCAGTACTTC.

This clonotype has ten or more counts. The chain recombines TRBV29-1 with TRBJ2-1; D might be TRBD2 (5 bases). The length of the CDR3 is 14 residues. Trimming took 7 bases from V and 6 from J, leaving 19 bases between them. Germline V gives CDR1 SQVTM, CDR2 ANQGSEA. Written as DNA, the CDR3 is TGCAGCGCCCTAAATGGACTTAGTACCAATGAGCAGTTCTTC. Translation: CSALNGLSTNEQFF.

This rearrangement joins TRBV10-3 to TRBJ1-2; 7 positions agree with TRBD1. Germline V gives CDR1 ENHRY, CDR2 SYGVKD. The CDR3 is made up of 15 amino acids. V gave up 5 bases and J gave up 4 bases; unmatched junction bases: 10. This CDR3 is CAISPETGYGYGYTF. DNA of the CDR3: TGTGCCATCAGTCCCGAGACAGGGTACGGCTATGGCTACACCTTC.

V is TRBV25-1 and J is TRBJ1-2; no definite D call. There are 12 residues in the CDR3. Germline CDR1 reads MGHDK; CDR2 reads SYGVNS. The V and J ends lost 4 bases and 0 bases respectively, with 3 bases between them. Here the CDR3 DNA reads TGTGCCAGCAGTGCAGCTAACTATGGCTACACCTTC. It is translated as CASSAANYGYTF.

The chain is built from TRBV5-1 and TRBJ2-1, with 7 positions matching TRBD2. Germline V gene data show CDR1 as SGHRS and CDR2 as YFSETQ. There are 16 residues in the CDR3. Germline trimming cut 0 bases from V and 7 bases from J; bases unmatched to any gene: 10. CDR3 bases: TGCGCCAGCAGCTTGGTGGGAGGGGCTGATCGTAATGAGCAGTTCTTC. The encoded protein is CASSLVGGADRNEQFF.